Listed below are T cell receptor beta chains from one sample, sequenced in a study of regulatory T cells. Using immunoSEQ multiplex PCR, the repertoire was profiled, and TCRdb retains in-frame clones only, with some absent. This sample has some 6,000 clones, with 80% to 90% found just once. The specimen was CD4+ Tregs sorted from blood. The origin of the receptors is a young adult with CD3G deficiency. The CDR3 runs from the conserved cysteine through the conserved F or W. The D gene is left open where the match is weak. The listing skips clone size in some rows; elsewhere it reads once, few, many or a size class.

cdr3_length,v_call,clone_size,j_call,d_call,cdr3_nt,cdr3_aa
15,TRBV7-2,NA,TRBJ2-7,NA,TGTGCCAGCAGCTTCAGGGGGGGAGCGTCCTACGAGCAGTACTTC,CASSFRGGASYEQYF
17,TRBV6-1,NA,TRBJ2-1,NA,TGTGCCAGCAGTGATCCCTGGATGGGGGGAATAGTCAATGAGCAGTTCTTC,CASSDPWMGGIVNEQFF
12,TRBV10-3,few,TRBJ1-2,NA,TGTGCCATCAGTGAGTCGGCCGATGGCTACACCTTC,CAISESADGYTF
13,TRBV6-1,NA,TRBJ1-4,NA,TGTGCCAGCAGTCGAAGGAGAAATGAAAAACTGTTTTTT,CASSRRRNEKLFF
14,TRBV5-1,NA,TRBJ1-1,TRBD1,TGCGCCAGCAGCGATGGACAGGTGAACACTGAAGCTTTCTTT,CASSDGQVNTEAFF
13,TRBV6-1,NA,TRBJ1-6,NA,TGTGCCAGCAGTGAATACGGCAGAACACCCCTCCACTTT,CASSEYGRTPLHF
13,TRBV6-1,NA,TRBJ2-3,TRBD2,TGTGCCAGCCTGGCGGGGGGCACAGATACGCAGTATTTT,CASLAGGTDTQYF
14,TRBV28,NA,TRBJ2-2,NA,TGTGCCAGCAGACCCAGGGGAAGGCCCGGGGAGCTGTTTTTT,CASRPRGRPGELFF
13,TRBV6-1,NA,TRBJ2-7,NA,TGTGCCAGCAGTTTTTACAGCTCCTACGAGCAGTACTTC,CASSFYSSYEQYF
12,TRBV30,NA,TRBJ1-2,NA,TGTGCCTGGAGTTTATCCTCCGGGAGGTACACCTTC,CAWSLSSGRYTF
15,TRBV5-1,NA,TRBJ2-3,NA,TGCGCCAGCAGCTTGGTGGGTTTTAGCACAGATACGCAGTATTTT,CASSLVGFSTDTQYF
14,TRBV28,once,TRBJ1-5,NA,TGTGCCAGCAGTTTAGGGTACATCAATCAGCCCCAGCATTTT,CASSLGYINQPQHF
14,TRBV6-6,NA,TRBJ1-6,NA,TGTGCCAGCAGTCCCGGACCTGGAAAAATGTCCCTCCACTTT,CASSPGPGKMSLHF
13,TRBV5-1,NA,TRBJ1-1,NA,TGCGCCAGCAGCTGGGATGGGGTGGCTGAAGCTTTCTTT,CASSWDGVAEAFF
14,TRBV6-1,NA,TRBJ2-3,NA,TGTGCCAGCAGTGCCGACATAGGGGGATATACGCAGTATTTT,CASSADIGGYTQYF